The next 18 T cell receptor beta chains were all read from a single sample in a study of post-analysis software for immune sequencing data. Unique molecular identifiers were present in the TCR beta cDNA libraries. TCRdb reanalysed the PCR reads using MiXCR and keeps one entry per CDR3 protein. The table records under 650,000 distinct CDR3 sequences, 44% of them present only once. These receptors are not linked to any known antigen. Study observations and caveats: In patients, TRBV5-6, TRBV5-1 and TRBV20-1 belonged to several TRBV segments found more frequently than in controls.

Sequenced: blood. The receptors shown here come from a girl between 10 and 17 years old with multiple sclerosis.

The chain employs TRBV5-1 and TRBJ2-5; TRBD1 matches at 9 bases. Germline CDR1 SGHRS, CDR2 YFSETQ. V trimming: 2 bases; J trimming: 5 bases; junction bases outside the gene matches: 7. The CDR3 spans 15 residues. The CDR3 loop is CASSFTGGRGETQYF. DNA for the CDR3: TGCGCCAGCAGCTTCACAGGGGGCAGGGGTGAGACCCAGTACTTC.

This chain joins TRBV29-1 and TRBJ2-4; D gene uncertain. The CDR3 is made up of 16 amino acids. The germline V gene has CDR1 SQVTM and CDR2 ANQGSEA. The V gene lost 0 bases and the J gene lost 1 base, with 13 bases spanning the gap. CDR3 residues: CSVEDQRSSAKNIQYF. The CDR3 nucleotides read TGCAGCGTTGAAGATCAGAGGTCGTCGGCCAAAAACATTCAGTACTTC.

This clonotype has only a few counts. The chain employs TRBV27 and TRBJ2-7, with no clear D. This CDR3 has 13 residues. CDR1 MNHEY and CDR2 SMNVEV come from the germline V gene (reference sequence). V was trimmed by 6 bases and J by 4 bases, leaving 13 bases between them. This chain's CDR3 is CASRTTATYEQYF. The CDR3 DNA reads TGTGCCAGCAGAACTACAGCAACTTACGAGCAGTACTTC.

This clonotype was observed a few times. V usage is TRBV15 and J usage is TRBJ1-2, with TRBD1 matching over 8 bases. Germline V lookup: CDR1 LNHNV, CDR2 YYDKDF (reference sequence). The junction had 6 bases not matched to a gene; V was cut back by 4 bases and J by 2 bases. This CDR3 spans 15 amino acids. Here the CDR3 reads CATSKPGQANYGYTF. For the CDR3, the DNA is TGTGCCACCAGCAAACCGGGACAGGCAAACTATGGCTACACCTTC.

DNA for the CDR3: TGTGCCAGCAGCTTAGGTAGTTTCTTTGACATTCAGTACTTC. Translating it yields CASSLGSFFDIQYF. The genes are TRBV7-9 and TRBJ2-4, with D hard to call. Trimming removed 1 base from V and 8 bases from J, with 12 bases in between. The CDR3 is made up of 14 amino acids. Germline V gene lookup returns CDR1 SEHNR and CDR2 FQNEAQ (reference sequence).

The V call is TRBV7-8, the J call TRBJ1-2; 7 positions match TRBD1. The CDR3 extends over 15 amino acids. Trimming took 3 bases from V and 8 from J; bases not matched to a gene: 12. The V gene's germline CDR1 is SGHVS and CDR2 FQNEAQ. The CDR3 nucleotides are TGTGCCAGCAGCTTCGGACAGGCCTACAAAGGGGGCTACACCTTC. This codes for CASSFGQAYKGGYTF.

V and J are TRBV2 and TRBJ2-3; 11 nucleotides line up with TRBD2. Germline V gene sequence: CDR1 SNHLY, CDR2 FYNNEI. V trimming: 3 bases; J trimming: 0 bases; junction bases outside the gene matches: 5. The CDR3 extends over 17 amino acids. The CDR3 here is CASSDSSGRLSTDTQYF. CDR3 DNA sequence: TGTGCCAGCAGTGATTCTAGCGGGAGGCTCAGCACAGATACGCAGTATTTT.

CDR3 loop: CASSLDPSLLSYNEQFF. The CDR3 bases are TGTGCCAGCAGCTTAGACCCGTCCCTACTCTCCTACAATGAGCAGTTCTTC. The rearrangement uses TRBV11-2 and TRBJ2-1; D is uncertain. Germline lookup yields CDR1 SGHAT and CDR2 FQNNGV. Between the trimmed V and J ends, which lost 0 bases and 0 bases, there was a span of 12 bases. The CDR3 is 17 amino acids.

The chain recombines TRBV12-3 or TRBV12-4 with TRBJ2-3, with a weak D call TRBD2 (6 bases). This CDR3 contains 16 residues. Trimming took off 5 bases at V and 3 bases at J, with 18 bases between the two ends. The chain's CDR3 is CASSRSAAGRTDTQYF. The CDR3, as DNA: TGTGCCAGCAGTCGCTCGGCGGCGGGACGAACAGATACGCAGTATTTT.

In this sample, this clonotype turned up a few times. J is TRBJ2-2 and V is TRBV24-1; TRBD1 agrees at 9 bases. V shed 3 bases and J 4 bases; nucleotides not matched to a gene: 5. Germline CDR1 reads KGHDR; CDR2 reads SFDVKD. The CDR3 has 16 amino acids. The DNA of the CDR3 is TGTGCCACCAGTGATGACAGGGGGACGCCCACCGGGGAGCTGTTTTTT. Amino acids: CATSDDRGTPTGELFF.

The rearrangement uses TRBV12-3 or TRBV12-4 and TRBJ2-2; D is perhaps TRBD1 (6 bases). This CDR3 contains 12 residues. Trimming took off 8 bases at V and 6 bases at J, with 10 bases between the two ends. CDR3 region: CASLRGSGELFF. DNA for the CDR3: TGTGCCAGCCTGAGGGGGTCCGGGGAGCTGTTTTTT.

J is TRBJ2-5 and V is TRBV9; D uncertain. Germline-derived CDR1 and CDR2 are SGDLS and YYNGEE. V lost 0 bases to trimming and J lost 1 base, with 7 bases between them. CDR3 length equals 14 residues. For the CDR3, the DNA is TGTGCCAGCAGCGTAGTTGGGCTCCAAGAGACCCAGTACTTC. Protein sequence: CASSVVGLQETQYF.

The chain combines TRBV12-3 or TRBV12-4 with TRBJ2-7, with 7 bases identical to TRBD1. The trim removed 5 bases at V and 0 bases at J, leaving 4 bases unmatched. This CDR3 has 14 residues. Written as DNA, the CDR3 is TGTGCCAGCAGTATGCGACAGGGCTCCTACGAGCAGTACTTC. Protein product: CASSMRQGSYEQYF.

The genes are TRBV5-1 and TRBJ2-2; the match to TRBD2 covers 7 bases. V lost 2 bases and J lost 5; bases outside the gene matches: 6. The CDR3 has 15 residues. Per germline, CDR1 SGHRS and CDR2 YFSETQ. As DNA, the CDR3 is TGCGCCAGCAGCTTCGAGGGAGGGTATACCGGGGAGCTGTTTTTT. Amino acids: CASSFEGGYTGELFF.

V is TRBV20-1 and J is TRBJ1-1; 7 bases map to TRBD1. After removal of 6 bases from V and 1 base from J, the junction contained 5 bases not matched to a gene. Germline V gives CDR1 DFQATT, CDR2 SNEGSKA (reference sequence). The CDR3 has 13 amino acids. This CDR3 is CSARGEGNTEAFF. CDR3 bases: TGCAGTGCCAGGGGGGAGGGGAACACTGAAGCTTTCTTT.

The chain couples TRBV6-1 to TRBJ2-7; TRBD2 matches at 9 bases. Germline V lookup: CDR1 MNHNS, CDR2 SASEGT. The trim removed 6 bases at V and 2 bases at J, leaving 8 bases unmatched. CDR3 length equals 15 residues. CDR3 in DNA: TGTGCCAGCAGCCCCCTAGCGGGAACCGCCTACGAGCAGTACTTC. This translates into CASSPLAGTAYEQYF.

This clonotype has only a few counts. In nucleotides, the CDR3 is TGTGCCAGCAGCCAATACGATCGGGGGGAAGAAGCTTTCTTT. Encoded protein: CASSQYDRGEEAFF. This chain uses TRBV4-2 with TRBJ1-1; D is perhaps TRBD1 (5 bases). CDR3 length: 14 residues. Trimming removed 2 bases from V and 8 bases from J, with 15 bases in between. Germline CDR1 and CDR2: LGHNA and YNFKEQ.

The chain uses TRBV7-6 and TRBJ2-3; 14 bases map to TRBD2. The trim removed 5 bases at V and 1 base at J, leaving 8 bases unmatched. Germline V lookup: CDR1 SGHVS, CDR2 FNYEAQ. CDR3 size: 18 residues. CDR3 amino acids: CASSPRLAGGRGTDTQYF. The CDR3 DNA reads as TGTGCCAGCAGCCCCCGACTAGCGGGGGGGCGAGGCACAGATACGCAGTATTTT. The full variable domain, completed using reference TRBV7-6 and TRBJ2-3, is GAGVSQSPRYKVTKRGQDVALRCDPISGHVSLYWYRQALGQGPEFLTYFNYEAQQDKSGLPNDRFSAERPEGSISTLTIQRTEQRDSAMYRCASSPRLAGGRGTDTQYFGPGTRLTVL.